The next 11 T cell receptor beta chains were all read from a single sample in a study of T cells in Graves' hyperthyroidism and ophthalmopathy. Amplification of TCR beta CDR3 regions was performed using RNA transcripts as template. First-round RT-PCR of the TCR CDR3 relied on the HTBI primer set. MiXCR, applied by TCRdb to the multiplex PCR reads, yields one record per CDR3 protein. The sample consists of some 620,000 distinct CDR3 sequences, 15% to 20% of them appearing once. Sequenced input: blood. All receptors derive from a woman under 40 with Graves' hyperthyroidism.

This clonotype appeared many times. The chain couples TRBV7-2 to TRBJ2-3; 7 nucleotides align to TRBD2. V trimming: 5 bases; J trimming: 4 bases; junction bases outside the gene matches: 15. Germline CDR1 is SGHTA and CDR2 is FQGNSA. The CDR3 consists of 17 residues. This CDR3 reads CASSPVGLAATSDTQYF. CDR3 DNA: TGTGCCAGCAGCCCCGTCGGTCTAGCGGCAACCTCAGATACGCAGTATTTT.

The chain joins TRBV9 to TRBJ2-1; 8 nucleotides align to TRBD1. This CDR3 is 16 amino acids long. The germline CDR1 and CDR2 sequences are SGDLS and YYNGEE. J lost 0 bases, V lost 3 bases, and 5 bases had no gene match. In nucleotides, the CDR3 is TGTGCCAGCAGCGGACGGACAGGGAGCTCCTACAATGAGCAGTTCTTC. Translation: CASSGRTGSSYNEQFF.

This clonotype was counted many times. In DNA form, the CDR3 reads TGTGCCTGGAGTGCAGGAATCTATGGCTACACCTTC. Residues: CAWSAGIYGYTF. The chain recombines TRBV30 with TRBJ1-2, with D unclear. V lost 1 base to trimming and J lost 4 bases, with 7 bases between them. From germline, CDR1 is GTSNPN and CDR2 SVGIG (reference sequence). This CDR3 is 12 amino acids long.

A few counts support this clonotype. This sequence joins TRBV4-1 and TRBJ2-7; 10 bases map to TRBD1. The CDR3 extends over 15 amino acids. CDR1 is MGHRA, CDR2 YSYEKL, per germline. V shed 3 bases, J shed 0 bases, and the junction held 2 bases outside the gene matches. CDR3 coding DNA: TGCGCCAGCAGCCATCGGGACAGGGGCTCCTACGAGCAGTACTTC. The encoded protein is CASSHRDRGSYEQYF.

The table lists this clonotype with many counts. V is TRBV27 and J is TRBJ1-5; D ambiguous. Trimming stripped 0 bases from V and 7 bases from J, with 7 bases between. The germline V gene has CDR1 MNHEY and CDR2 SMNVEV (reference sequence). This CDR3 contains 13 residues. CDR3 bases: TGTGCCAGCAGTTTATCGGCGGGACAGCCCCAGCATTTT. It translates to CASSLSAGQPQHF.

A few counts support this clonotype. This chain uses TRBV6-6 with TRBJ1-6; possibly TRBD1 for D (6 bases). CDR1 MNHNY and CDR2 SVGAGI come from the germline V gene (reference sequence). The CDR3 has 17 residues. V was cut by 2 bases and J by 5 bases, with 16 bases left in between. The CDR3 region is CASSYGAEGGDNSPLHF. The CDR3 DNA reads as TGTGCCAGCAGTTACGGGGCAGAGGGGGGGGATAATTCACCCCTCCACTTT.

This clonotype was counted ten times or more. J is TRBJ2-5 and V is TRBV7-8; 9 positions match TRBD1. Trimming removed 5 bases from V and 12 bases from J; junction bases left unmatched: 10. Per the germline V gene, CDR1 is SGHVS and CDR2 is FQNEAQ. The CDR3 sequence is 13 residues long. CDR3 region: CASSPGTGSGKYF. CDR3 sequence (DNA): TGTGCCAGCAGCCCCGGGACAGGGAGTGGAAAGTACTTC.

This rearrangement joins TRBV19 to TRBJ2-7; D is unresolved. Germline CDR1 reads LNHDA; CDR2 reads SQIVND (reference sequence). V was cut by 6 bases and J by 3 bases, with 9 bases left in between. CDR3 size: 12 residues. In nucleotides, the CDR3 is TGTGCCAGTAGCTCCATGTACTACGAGCAGTACTTC. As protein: CASSSMYYEQYF.

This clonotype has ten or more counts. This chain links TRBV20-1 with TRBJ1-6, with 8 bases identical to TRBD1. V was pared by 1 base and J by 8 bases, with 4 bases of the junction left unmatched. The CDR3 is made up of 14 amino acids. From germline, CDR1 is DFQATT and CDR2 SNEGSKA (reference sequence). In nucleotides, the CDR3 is TGCAGTGCTAGAGTTGGGACAGGCCATTCACCCCTCCACTTT. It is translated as CSARVGTGHSPLHF.

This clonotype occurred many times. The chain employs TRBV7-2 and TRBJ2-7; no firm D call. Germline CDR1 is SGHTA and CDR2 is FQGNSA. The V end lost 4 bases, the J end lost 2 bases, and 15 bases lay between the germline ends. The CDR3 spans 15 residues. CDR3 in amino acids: CASSSRQLRTYEQYF. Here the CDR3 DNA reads TGTGCCAGCAGCTCGCGGCAACTGCGTACCTACGAGCAGTACTTC.

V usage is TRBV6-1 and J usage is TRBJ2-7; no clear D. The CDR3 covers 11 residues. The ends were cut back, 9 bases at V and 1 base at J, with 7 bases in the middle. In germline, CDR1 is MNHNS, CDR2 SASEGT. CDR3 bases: TGTGCCAGTACAGAATCCTACGAGCAGTACTTC. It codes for CASTESYEQYF.